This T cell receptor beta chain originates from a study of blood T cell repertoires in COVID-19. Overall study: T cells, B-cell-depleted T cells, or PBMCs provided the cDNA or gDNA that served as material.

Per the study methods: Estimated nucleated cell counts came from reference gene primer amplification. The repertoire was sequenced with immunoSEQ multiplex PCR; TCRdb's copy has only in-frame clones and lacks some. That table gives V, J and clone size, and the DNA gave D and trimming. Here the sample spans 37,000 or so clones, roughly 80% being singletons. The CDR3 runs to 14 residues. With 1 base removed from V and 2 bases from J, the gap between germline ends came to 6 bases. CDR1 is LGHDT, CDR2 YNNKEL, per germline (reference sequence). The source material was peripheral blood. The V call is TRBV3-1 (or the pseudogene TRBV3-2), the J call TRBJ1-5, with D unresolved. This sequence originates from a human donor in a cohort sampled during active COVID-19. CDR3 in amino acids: CASSQGGGNQPQHF. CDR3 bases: TGTGCCAGCAGCCAAGGCGGAGGCAATCAGCCCCAGCATTTT.